These T cell receptor beta chains were read from a single sample in a study of cytomegalovirus exposure and HLA in healthy donors. Profiled with immunoSEQ multiplex PCR; TCRdb holds only in-frame clones, not every one. The sample lists 150,000 to 200,000 clones; 82% were seen once. Source material: PBMCs. These receptors originate from a male donor in good health and CMV-seropositive. Both conserved end residues are part of each CDR3. D genes are given only for firm matches. Only some rows state a clone size, as once, few, many or a class for expanded clones.

J gene | V gene | clone size | D gene | CDR3 protein | CDR3 DNA
TRBJ2-7 | TRBV6-5 | . | TRBD1 | CASSYSGTGTYEQYF | TGTGCCAGCAGTTACTCAGGGACAGGGACGTACGAGCAGTACTTC
TRBJ2-7 | TRBV4-1 | . | . | CASSQGSSGSSYEQYF | TGCGCCAGCAGCCAGGGATCCTCGGGGTCCTCCTACGAGCAGTACTTC
TRBJ1-5 | TRBV27 | . | . | CASSWAEPGIYSNQPQHF | TGTGCCAGCAGTTGGGCCGAGCCAGGCATATATAGCAATCAGCCCCAGCATTTT
TRBJ2-7 | TRBV27 | once | TRBD1 | CASSLREGGPYEQYF | TGTGCCAGCAGTTTACGTGAAGGGGGCCCCTACGAGCAGTACTTC
TRBJ2-7 | TRBV30 | . | TRBD2 | CAWSGLAGRGDEQYF | TGTGCCTGGAGTGGACTAGCGGGACGGGGCGACGAGCAGTACTTC
TRBJ1-1 | TRBV4-1 | few | . | CASSRTPGNVNTEAFF | TGCGCCAGCAGCCGGACCCCCGGGAACGTGAACACTGAAGCTTTCTTT
TRBJ1-5 | TRBV18 | . | TRBD1 | CASSPLPGQLDQPQHF | TGTGCCAGCTCACCACTGCCGGGACAGCTAGATCAGCCCCAGCATTTT
TRBJ2-2 | TRBV11-3 | . | . | CASSLRGTNTGELFF | TGTGCCAGCAGCTTAAGAGGGACGAACACCGGGGAGCTGTTTTTT
TRBJ1-1 | TRBV6-1 | . | . | CASVSKSMNTEAFF | TGTGCCAGCGTTTCGAAGAGCATGAACACTGAAGCTTTCTTT
TRBJ2-1 | TRBV18 | . | TRBD2 | CASSRDLAGGVNEQFF | TGTGCCAGCTCCCGGGACCTAGCGGGAGGGGTTAATGAGCAGTTCTTC
TRBJ2-7 | TRBV30 | . | . | CAWGDRASYEQYF | TGTGCCTGGGGAGACCGAGCCTCCTACGAGCAGTACTTC
TRBJ2-1 | TRBV6-4 | . | TRBD1 | CASSEGWTGGLNEQFF | TGTGCCAGCAGTGAAGGGTGGACAGGGGGATTGAATGAGCAGTTCTTC
TRBJ1-5 | TRBV15 | . | . | CATSTIGSQQHF | TGTGCCACCAGCACAATCGGGTCGCAACAGCATTTT
TRBJ2-7 | TRBV7-6 | . | TRBD1 | CASSSRQGVYEQYF | TGTGCCAGCAGCTCACGACAGGGGGTATACGAGCAGTACTTC